The sequence of this TCR beta chain was determined in a study of a mutant IDH1 vaccine in newly diagnosed glioma. CDR1 and CDR2 (germline): SGHDT, YYEEEE. The CDR3 loop spans 15 amino acids. Losses at the gene ends were 0 bases for V and 4 bases for J; bases not matched to a gene: 6. Note on this clone: What it binds is unknown.

Some clones are missing from TCRdb's copy, which holds only in-frame ones; the method was immunoSEQ multiplex PCR. Among some 70,000 clones, roughly 84% were seen once, and the ten largest hold over 9.5%. The time point: week 35, safety follow-up. Vaccination used 300 ug of mutant IDH1 20-mer peptide per dose, with topical imiquimod. This chain connects TRBV5-6 to TRBJ1-2; TRBD1 matches at 7 bases. The source was PBMCs, collected from a glioma patient whose treatment included an IDH1 peptide vaccine. This TCR came from a young man with glioma. CDR3 protein: CASSLDGRTGYGYTF. The DNA of the CDR3 is TGTGCCAGCAGCTTGGACGGACGGACAGGCTATGGCTACACCTTC.